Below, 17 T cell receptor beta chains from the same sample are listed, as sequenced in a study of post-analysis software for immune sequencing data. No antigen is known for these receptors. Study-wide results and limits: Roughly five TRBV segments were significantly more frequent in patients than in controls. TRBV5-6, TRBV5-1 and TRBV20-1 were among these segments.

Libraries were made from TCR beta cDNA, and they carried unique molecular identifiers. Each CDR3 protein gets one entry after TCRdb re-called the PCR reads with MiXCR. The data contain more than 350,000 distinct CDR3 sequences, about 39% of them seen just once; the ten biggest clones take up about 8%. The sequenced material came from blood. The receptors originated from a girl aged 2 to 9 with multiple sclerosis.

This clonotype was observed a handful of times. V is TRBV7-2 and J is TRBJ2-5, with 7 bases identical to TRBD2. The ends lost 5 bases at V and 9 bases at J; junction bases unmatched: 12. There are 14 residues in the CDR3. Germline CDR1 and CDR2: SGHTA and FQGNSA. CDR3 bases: TGTGCCAGCAGCGCATCCCGGGACTATAGGGCCCAGTACTTC. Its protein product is CASSASRDYRAQYF.

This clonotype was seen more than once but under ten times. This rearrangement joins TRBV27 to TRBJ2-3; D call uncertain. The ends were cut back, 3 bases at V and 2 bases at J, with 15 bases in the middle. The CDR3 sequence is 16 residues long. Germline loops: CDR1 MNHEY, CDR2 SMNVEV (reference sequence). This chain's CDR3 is CASSFGSTRTTDTQYF. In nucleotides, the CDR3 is TGTGCCAGCAGTTTCGGTAGCACCCGGACCACAGATACGCAGTATTTT.

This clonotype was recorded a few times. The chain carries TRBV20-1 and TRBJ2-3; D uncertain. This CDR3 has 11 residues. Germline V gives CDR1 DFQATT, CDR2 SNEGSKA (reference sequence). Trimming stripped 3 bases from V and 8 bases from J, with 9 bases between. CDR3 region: CSASLAITQYF. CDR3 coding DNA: TGCAGTGCTAGCTTAGCCATTACGCAGTATTTT.

CDR3 amino acids: CASGPAETGYTF. The CDR3 DNA reads as TGTGCCAGCGGCCCTGCCGAAACTGGCTACACCTTC. The rearrangement links TRBV12-3 or TRBV12-4 to TRBJ1-2; D is ambiguous. V lost 8 bases and J 7 bases, leaving 14 bases between the germline ends. The length of the CDR3 is 12 residues.

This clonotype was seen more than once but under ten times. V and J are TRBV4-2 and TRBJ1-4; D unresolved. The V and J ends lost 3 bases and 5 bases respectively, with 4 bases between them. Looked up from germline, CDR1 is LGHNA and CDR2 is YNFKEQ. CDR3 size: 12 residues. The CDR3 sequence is CASSHPNEKLFF. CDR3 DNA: TGTGCCAGCAGCCACCCGAATGAAAAACTGTTTTTT.

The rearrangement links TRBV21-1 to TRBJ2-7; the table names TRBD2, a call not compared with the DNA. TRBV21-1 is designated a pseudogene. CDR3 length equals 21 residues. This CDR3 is CAIPRRVDTRLHSGSSHEQYF. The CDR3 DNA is TGTGCCATCCCGCGGAGGGTAGACACCAGACTACATAGCGGGAGTTCCCACGAGCAGTACTTC.

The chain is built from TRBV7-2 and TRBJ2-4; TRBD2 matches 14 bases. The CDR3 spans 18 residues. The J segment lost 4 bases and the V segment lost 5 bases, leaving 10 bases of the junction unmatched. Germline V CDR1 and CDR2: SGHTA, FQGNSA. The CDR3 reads CASSRAGLAGVWKNIQYF. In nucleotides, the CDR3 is TGTGCCAGCAGCCGAGCGGGACTAGCGGGAGTTTGGAAAAACATTCAGTACTTC.

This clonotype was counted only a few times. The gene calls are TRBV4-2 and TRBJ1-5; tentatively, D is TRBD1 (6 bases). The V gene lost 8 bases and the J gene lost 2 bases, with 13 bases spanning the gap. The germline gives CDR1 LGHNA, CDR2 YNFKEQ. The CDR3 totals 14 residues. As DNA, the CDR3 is TGTGCCAGCTCACAGGGATATGGCAATCAGCCCCAGCATTTT. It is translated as CASSQGYGNQPQHF.

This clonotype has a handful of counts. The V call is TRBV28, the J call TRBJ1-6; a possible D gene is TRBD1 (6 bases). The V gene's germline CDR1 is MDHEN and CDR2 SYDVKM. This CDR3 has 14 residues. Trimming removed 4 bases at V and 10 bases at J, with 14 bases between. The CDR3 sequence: CASSSYREGSPLHF. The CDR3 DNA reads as TGTGCCAGCAGTTCATACAGGGAAGGATCACCCCTCCACTTT. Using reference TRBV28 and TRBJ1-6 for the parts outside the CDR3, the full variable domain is DVKVTQSSRYLVKRTGEKVFLECVQDMDHENMFWYRQDPGLGLRLIYFSYDVKMKEKGDIPEGYSVSREKKERFSLILESASTNQTSMYLCASSSYREGSPLHFGNGTRLTVT.

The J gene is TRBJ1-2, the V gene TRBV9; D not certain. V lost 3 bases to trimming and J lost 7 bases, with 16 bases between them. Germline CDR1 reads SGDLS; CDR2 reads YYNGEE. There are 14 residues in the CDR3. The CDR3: CASSADPGGVGYTF. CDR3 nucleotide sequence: TGTGCCAGCAGCGCGGACCCGGGCGGGGTTGGCTACACCTTC.

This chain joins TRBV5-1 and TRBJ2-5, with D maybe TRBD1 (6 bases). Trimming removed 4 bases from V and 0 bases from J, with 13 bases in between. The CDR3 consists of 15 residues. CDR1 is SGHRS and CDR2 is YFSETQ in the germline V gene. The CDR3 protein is CASSPQDSYQETQYF. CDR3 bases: TGCGCCAGCAGCCCCCAGGACAGCTACCAAGAGACCCAGTACTTC. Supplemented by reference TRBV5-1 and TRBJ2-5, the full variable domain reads KAGVTQTPRYLIKTRGQQVTLSCSPISGHRSVSWYQQTPGQGLQFLFEYFSETQRNKGNFPGRFSGRQFSNSRSEMNVSTLELGDSALYLCASSPQDSYQETQYFGPGTRLLVL.

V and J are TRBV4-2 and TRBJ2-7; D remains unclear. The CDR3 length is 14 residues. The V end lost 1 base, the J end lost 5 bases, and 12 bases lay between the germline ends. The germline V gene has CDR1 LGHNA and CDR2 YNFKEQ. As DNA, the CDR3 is TGTGCCAGCAGCCAAGGGTTCGTGGTTCACGAGCAGTACTTC. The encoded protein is CASSQGFVVHEQYF.

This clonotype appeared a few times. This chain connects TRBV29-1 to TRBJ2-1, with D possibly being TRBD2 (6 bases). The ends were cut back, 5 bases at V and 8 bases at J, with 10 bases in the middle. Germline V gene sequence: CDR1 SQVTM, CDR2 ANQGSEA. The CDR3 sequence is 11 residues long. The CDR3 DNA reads TGCAGCGTTAGTTCGGGGGATGAGCAGTTCTTC. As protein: CSVSSGDEQFF.

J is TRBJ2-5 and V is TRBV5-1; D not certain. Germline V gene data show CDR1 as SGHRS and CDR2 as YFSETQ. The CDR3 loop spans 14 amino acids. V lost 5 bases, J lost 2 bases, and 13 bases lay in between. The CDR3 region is CASRIIGYQETQYF. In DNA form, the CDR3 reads TGCGCCAGCAGGATAATAGGGTATCAAGAGACCCAGTACTTC.

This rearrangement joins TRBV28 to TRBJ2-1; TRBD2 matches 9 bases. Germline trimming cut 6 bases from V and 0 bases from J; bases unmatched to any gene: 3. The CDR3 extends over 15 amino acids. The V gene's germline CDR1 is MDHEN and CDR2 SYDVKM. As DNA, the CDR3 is TGTGCCAGCAGGGTGACTAGCGGCTCCTACAATGAGCAGTTCTTC. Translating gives CASRVTSGSYNEQFF.

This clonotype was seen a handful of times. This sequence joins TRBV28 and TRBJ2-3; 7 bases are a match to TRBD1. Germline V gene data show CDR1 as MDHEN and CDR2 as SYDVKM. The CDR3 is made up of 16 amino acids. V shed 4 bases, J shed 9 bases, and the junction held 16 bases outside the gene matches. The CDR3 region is CASSSLSGTGRGTQYF. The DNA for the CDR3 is TGTGCCAGCAGTTCACTGTCCGGGACCGGCAGGGGGACGCAGTATTTT.

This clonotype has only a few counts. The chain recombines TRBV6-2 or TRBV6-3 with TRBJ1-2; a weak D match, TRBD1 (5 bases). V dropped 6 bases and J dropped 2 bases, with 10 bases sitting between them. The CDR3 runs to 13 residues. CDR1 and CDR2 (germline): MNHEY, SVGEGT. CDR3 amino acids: CASSTDRNYGYTF. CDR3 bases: TGTGCCAGCAGCACCGACAGAAACTATGGCTACACCTTC.